These 14 T cell receptor beta chains originate from one sample sequenced in a study of CDR3 diversity in severe acne. A single record per CDR3 protein comes from TCRdb applying MiXCR to the PCR reads. The repertoire holds about 76,000 distinct CDR3 sequences, with about 54% as singletons. The sequencing input was blood. These receptors came from a male donor in good health, without acne.

The J gene is TRBJ1-5, the V gene TRBV10-3; D gene ambiguous. The germline V gene has CDR1 ENHRY and CDR2 SYGVKD. Trimming shortened V by 0 bases and J by 7 bases, and 7 bases separated the two germline ends. The CDR3 length is 13 residues. The CDR3: CAISESGSQPQHF. DNA of the CDR3: TGTGCCATCAGTGAGTCAGGATCCCAGCCCCAGCATTTT.

This clonotype was seen a handful of times. The V gene is TRBV7-9, the J gene TRBJ1-2; TRBD1 might be the D (6 bases). Germline V lookup: CDR1 SEHNR, CDR2 FQNEAQ (reference sequence). CDR3 length: 12 residues. Trimming removed 8 bases at V and 4 bases at J, with 11 bases between. The CDR3 is CASSKGGYGYTF. DNA of the CDR3: TGTGCCAGCTCCAAAGGGGGCTATGGCTACACCTTC.

This clonotype was picked up a small number of times. The chain links TRBV2 to TRBJ1-3; tentatively, D is TRBD1 (5 bases). CDR3 length equals 13 residues. Germline V gives CDR1 SNHLY, CDR2 FYNNEI. Trimming removed 3 bases at V and 2 bases at J, with 5 bases between. Here the CDR3 DNA reads TGTGCCAGCAGTGAGGGGGCTGGAAACACCATATATTTT. It translates to CASSEGAGNTIYF.

V usage is TRBV3-1 and J usage is TRBJ2-5, with a tentative D call TRBD2 (6 bases). Germline assignment: CDR1 LGHDT and CDR2 YNNKEL (reference sequence). Trimming took off 4 bases at V and 10 bases at J, with 16 bases between the two ends. The length of the CDR3 is 13 residues. CDR3 in amino acids: CASSLDYPGDQYF. In nucleotides, the CDR3 is TGTGCCAGCAGCCTGGACTACCCCGGTGACCAGTACTTC.

In regard to this clonotype: The final CDR3 position lacks the conserved phenylalanine or tryptophan, pointing to a likely read error. The limits of the CDR3 on the DNA are not certain, so only TCRdb's listed CDR3 is given. This rearrangement joins TRBV20-1 to TRBJ2-1; the table gives TRBD2 as D, unverified against the DNA. The V gene's germline CDR1 is DFQATT and CDR2 SNEGSKA (reference sequence). The CDR3 has 8 amino acids, counting both end residues. The CDR3 reads CSTIGETS.

As for this clonotype: One junction end does not reproduce the germline sequence, and a read error may be involved. This rearrangement joins TRBV20-1 to TRBJ2-7; D is uncertain. There are 13 residues in the CDR3. Germline CDR1 is DFQATT and CDR2 is SNEGSKA (reference sequence). CDR3 bases: TGCGGTGCAGTCAGGACGAAAACCTACGAGCAGTACTTC. As protein: CGAVRTKTYEQYF.

The V and J genes are TRBV10-3 and TRBJ1-2; a possible D gene is TRBD1 (6 bases). This CDR3 contains 13 residues. Germline values: CDR1 ENHRY, CDR2 SYGVKD. The ends were cut back, 3 bases at V and 8 bases at J, with 13 bases in the middle. The DNA of the CDR3 is TGTGCCATCAGTGAAGCAGGGGCAGAAGGCTACACCTTC. The encoded protein is CAISEAGAEGYTF.

Points on this clonotype: A read error is likely, as this CDR3 ends without the conserved phenylalanine or tryptophan. The V gene is TRBV6-5, the J gene TRBJ1-6; D is unresolved. CDR3 length equals 15 residues. Germline V gives CDR1 MNHEY, CDR2 SVGAGI. DNA of the CDR3: TGTGCCAGCAGTTACCGGGCGGCGGGAGATTCGCCCCTCCACTAT. Translating gives CASSYRAAGDSPLHY.

V and J are TRBV25-1 and TRBJ2-7; the D is unclear. CDR1 and CDR2 (germline): MGHDK, SYGVNS. Between the trimmed V and J ends, which lost 8 bases and 4 bases, there was a span of 9 bases. The CDR3 consists of 11 residues. The CDR3 region is CASSSGYEQYF. CDR3 bases: TGTGCCAGCTCATCCGGGTACGAGCAGTACTTC.

This clonotype was recorded many times. The chain couples TRBV25-1 to TRBJ2-1; 7 bases map to TRBD2. Trimming cost V 7 bases and J 0 bases; bases outside gene matches: 21. This CDR3 is built from 20 residues. Germline V gene lookup returns CDR1 MGHDK and CDR2 SYGVNS. The CDR3 sequence is CASKGLASGLNPSSYNEQFF. The DNA of the CDR3 is TGTGCCAGCAAAGGATTGGCTAGCGGACTAAACCCAAGCTCCTACAATGAGCAGTTCTTC.

This chain joins TRBV5-6 and TRBJ2-5, with 10 bases fitting TRBD1. The CDR3 extends over 15 amino acids. Germline CDR1 reads SGHDT; CDR2 reads YYEEEE. V lost 6 bases to trimming and J lost 4 bases; unmatched junction nucleotides: 9. The CDR3 sequence is CASKERDRGRETQYF. In DNA form, the CDR3 reads TGTGCCAGCAAAGAGCGGGACAGGGGACGAGAGACCCAGTACTTC.

DNA for the CDR3: TGTGCCAGCAGTTACCAGACAGGGGGCGCGACGGGGAAGAACAATGAGCAGTTCTTC. It encodes CASSYQTGGATGKNNEQFF. The J gene is TRBJ2-1, the V gene TRBV6-5; 10 nucleotides match TRBD1. V shed 2 bases, J shed 5 bases, and the junction held 15 bases outside the gene matches. CDR3 length: 19 amino acids. Germline CDR1 MNHEY, CDR2 SVGAGI.

J is TRBJ2-4 and V is TRBV19, with 8 bases matching TRBD2. The CDR3 spans 15 residues. The trim removed 1 base at V and 4 bases at J, leaving 3 bases unmatched. The germline V gene encodes CDR1 LNHDA and CDR2 SQIVND (reference sequence). CDR3 sequence: CASSIVAGTKNIQYF. CDR3 DNA: TGTGCCAGTAGTATAGTAGCGGGAACAAAAAACATTCAGTACTTC.

This clonotype was detected ten times or more. The chain has TRBV24-1 and TRBJ1-2, with TRBD1 as a possible D gene (6 bases). From germline, CDR1 is KGHDR and CDR2 SFDVKD. The V and J ends lost 7 bases and 2 bases respectively, with 16 bases between them. CDR3 length equals 15 residues. The CDR3, as DNA: TGTGCCACCAGCGAGGAGGGGGGCGAAAACTATGGCTACACCTTC. Its translation is CATSEEGGENYGYTF.